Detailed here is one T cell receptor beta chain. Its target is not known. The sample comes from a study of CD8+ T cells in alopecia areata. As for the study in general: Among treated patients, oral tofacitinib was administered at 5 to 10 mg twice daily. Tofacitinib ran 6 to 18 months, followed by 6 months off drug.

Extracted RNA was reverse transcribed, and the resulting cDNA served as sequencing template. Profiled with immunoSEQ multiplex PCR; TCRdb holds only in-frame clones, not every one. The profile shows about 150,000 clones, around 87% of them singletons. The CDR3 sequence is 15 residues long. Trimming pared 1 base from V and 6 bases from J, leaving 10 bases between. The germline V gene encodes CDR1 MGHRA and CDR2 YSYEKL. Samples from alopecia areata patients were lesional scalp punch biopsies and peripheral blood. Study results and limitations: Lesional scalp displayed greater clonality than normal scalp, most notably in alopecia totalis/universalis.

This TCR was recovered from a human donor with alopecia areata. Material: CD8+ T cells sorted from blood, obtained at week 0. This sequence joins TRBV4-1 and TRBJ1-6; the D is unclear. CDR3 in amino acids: CASSQAVGFNSPLHF. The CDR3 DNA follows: TGCGCCAGCAGCCAAGCGGTGGGTTTTAATTCACCCCTCCACTTT.